This TCR beta chain stems from a study of OX40 agonist ivuxolimab in advanced cancers. On the study more broadly: Partial response was recorded in three patients: one hepatocellular carcinoma and two cutaneous melanoma cases.

As regards this clone: Its antigen remains unidentified.

General observations from the study: Among the least clonally expanded were partial responders at 0.1-3.0 mg/kg.

Blood got drawn at baseline, again on cycle 4 day 1, and then on cycle 7 day 1. The CDR3 covers 15 residues. CDR1 is SGHRS and CDR2 is YFSETQ in the germline V gene. V lost 2 bases, J lost 7 bases, and 6 bases stayed unmatched. TCRdb's table, derived via immunoSEQ multiplex PCR, lists solely in-frame clones and lacks some. The top ten hold 5.5% of the sample, which has over 80,000 clones, about nine tenths seen once. V usage is TRBV5-1 and J usage is TRBJ2-1; 10 positions agree with TRBD2. The specimen was CD4+ or CD8+ T cells sorted from blood, collected in a trial of the OX40 agonist ivuxolimab. This clonotype originated in an adult with an advanced solid tumor such as melanoma, head and neck, liver or kidney cancer. For the CDR3, the DNA is TGCGCCAGCAGCTTCAGCGGGGGGGCTAGTAATGAGCAGTTCTTC. Translated, it gives CASSFSGGASNEQFF.